The clone carrying this T cell receptor beta chain was counted many times. This entry comes from a study of T cells in Graves' hyperthyroidism and ophthalmopathy. V lost 1 base and J lost 3; bases outside the gene matches: 3. The CDR3 is made up of 15 amino acids. Germline V gene data show CDR1 as SGHTS and CDR2 as YDEGEE. RNA transcripts provided the source from which TCR beta CDR3 regions were amplified. First-round RT-PCR targeting the TCR CDR3 was performed with the HTBI primer set. TCRdb used MiXCR to reprocess the multiplex PCR reads, holding one entry per CDR3 protein. The table shows 300,000 to 400,000 distinct CDR3 sequences, with roughly 14% occurring only once.

This receptor was taken from a woman aged 25 to 39 with Graves' ophthalmopathy. Specimen: blood. The chain links TRBV5-8 to TRBJ2-2; 7 bases match TRBD2. The CDR3 spells CASSLRGRDTGELFF. CDR3 bases: TGTGCCAGCAGCTTGAGAGGGAGGGACACCGGGGAGCTGTTTTTT.